What follows are 29 T cell receptor beta chains derived from one specimen sequenced in a study of T cells expressing NK-cell markers. TCRdb reprocessed the 5' RACE reads and keeps a single row for each CDR3 protein, giving no DNA. The data show fewer than 200,000 distinct CDR3 sequences, and the top ten clones hold under 20%. Source material: blood T cells: a sorted CD56 or NKG2C T cell subset, CD4+ or CD8+ T cells, or bulk PBMC T cells (not recorded which). The receptors were gathered from a woman between 18 and 75 years old in good health.

CDR3 region: CASSQAPGWSEKLFF. The V and J genes are TRBV4-1 and TRBJ1-4; no DNA is available, so the TRBD1 call from TCRdb remains unchecked. Germline V lookup: CDR1 MGHRA, CDR2 YSYEKL. There are 15 residues in the CDR3.

The chain carries TRBV5-1 and TRBJ2-2; as DNA is missing, the TRBD2 call by TCRdb cannot be tested. Germline V gives CDR1 SGHRS, CDR2 YFSETQ. This CDR3 comprises 16 residues. This CDR3 is CASRKPGTSNTGELFF.

J is TRBJ2-2 and V is TRBV5-1; TCRdb's D call of TRBD1 is untestable without DNA. The germline CDR1 and CDR2 sequences are SGHRS and YFSETQ. The length of the CDR3 is 15 residues. The CDR3 protein is CASSYGQGSTGELFF.

The rearrangement joins TRBV20-1 to TRBJ2-3; TCRdb selects TRBD1, and the lack of DNA leaves this call unchecked. Germline V gives CDR1 DFQATT, CDR2 SNEGSKA (reference sequence). The CDR3 is 16 residues long. CDR3 protein: CSASKRDEGHRGTQYF.

V usage is TRBV6-1 and J usage is TRBJ2-7; TCRdb names TRBD1, which stays unverified in the absence of DNA. Germline V lookup: CDR1 MNHNS, CDR2 SASEGT. This CDR3 has 13 residues. The CDR3: CASSAGQAFEQYF.

The CDR3 sequence: CASSPDRGHTEAFF. The chain carries TRBV27 and TRBJ1-1; TCRdb picks TRBD1, but there is no DNA to check that call. Germline V gene sequence: CDR1 MNHEY, CDR2 SMNVEV (reference sequence). The CDR3 totals 14 residues.

V is TRBV7-8 and J is TRBJ2-7; TCRdb indicates TRBD1, and absent DNA this call remains unverified. This CDR3 has 15 residues. The germline V gene has CDR1 SGHVS and CDR2 FQNEAQ. This CDR3 is CASSSTGSGGGEQYF.

The chain links TRBV29-1 to TRBJ2-5; TCRdb's D call, TRBD1, is unchecked because there is no DNA. The CDR3 covers 15 residues. The germline CDR1 and CDR2 sequences are SQVTM and ANQGSEA. Here the CDR3 reads CSVGSAGGGWETQYF.

V usage is TRBV6-6 and J usage is TRBJ1-1. Germline V lookup: CDR1 MNHNY, CDR2 SVGAGI (reference sequence). The CDR3 spans 13 residues. The CDR3 loop reads CASSYNVNTEAFF.

The V gene is TRBV6-5, the J gene TRBJ2-7; TCRdb returns TRBD1, unconfirmable since there is no DNA. CDR1 is MNHEY and CDR2 is SVGAGI in the germline V gene. This CDR3 has 18 residues. CDR3 protein: CASSSSLNRGQDSYEQYF.

The V and J genes are TRBV12-3 or TRBV12-4 and TRBJ1-2; TCRdb reports TRBD1, a call that lacks DNA to check it against. This CDR3 contains 14 residues. This CDR3 is CASRPTGSNYGYTF.

The chain carries TRBV18 and TRBJ2-1. CDR1 and CDR2 from the germline V gene are KGHSH and LQKENI. The length of the CDR3 is 14 residues. The CDR3 protein is CASSPDLSYNEQFF.

The chain uses TRBV10-3 and TRBJ2-5; TCRdb indicates TRBD2, and absent DNA this call remains unverified. CDR1 ENHRY and CDR2 SYGVKD come from the germline V gene. The CDR3 consists of 15 residues. The CDR3 region is CAISPGTSDGETQYF.

The chain links TRBV4-1 to TRBJ1-1. CDR3 length: 17 residues. Germline assignment: CDR1 MGHRA and CDR2 YSYEKL. CDR3 loop: CASSQVEKGGGNTEAFF.

This chain uses TRBV20-1 with TRBJ2-7; TCRdb names TRBD1, which stays unverified in the absence of DNA. Germline loops: CDR1 DFQATT, CDR2 SNEGSKA (reference sequence). The length of the CDR3 is 16 residues. The CDR3 reads CSARDAGTTRTYEQYF.

This chain joins TRBV5-1 and TRBJ2-7; the TRBD2 assignment by TCRdb is unverifiable without DNA. The CDR3 runs 13 residues. Germline assignment: CDR1 SGHRS and CDR2 YFSETQ. This CDR3 is CASSLVPRDWQYF.

This chain links TRBV10-3 with TRBJ2-2; TCRdb's D gene call, TRBD1, goes unchecked for lack of DNA. CDR3 length: 14 residues. Germline loops: CDR1 ENHRY, CDR2 SYGVKD. CDR3 sequence reads: CAISERGNTGELFF.

This chain links TRBV10-3 with TRBJ2-1; TCRdb names TRBD2, which stays unverified in the absence of DNA. This CDR3 spans 17 amino acids. Germline values: CDR1 ENHRY, CDR2 SYGVKD. CDR3 protein: CAISESRASGMLNEQFF.

The chain employs TRBV6-1 and TRBJ2-1; TCRdb returns TRBD2, unconfirmable since there is no DNA. The CDR3 is 15 residues long. CDR1 and CDR2 from the germline V gene are MNHNS and SASEGT. The CDR3 sequence is CASSRRTSGYDEQFF.

The chain employs TRBV7-9 and TRBJ2-5; TCRdb proposes TRBD2, but this gene call is untestable without DNA. Per germline, CDR1 SEHNR and CDR2 FQNEAQ (reference sequence). This CDR3 is 13 amino acids long. CDR3 residues: CASSPQRRAAQYF.

CDR3 region: CASSPRASGDGMETQYF. The rearrangement uses TRBV5-1 and TRBJ2-5; TCRdb's assignment of TRBD2 cannot be checked, as there is no DNA. The CDR3 contains 17 residues. CDR1 and CDR2 (germline): SGHRS, YFSETQ.

The chain carries TRBV2 and TRBJ2-7; TCRdb proposes TRBD1, but this gene call is untestable without DNA. The CDR3 contains 14 residues. CDR1 SNHLY and CDR2 FYNNEI come from the germline V gene. This CDR3 is CASSERGFAYEQYF.

The J gene is TRBJ1-2, the V gene TRBV12-3 or TRBV12-4; TCRdb's D call, TRBD1, is unchecked because there is no DNA. This CDR3 has 15 amino acids. CDR3 amino acids: CASSTADRGVSGYTF.

The rearrangement links TRBV27 to TRBJ2-5; the D call from TCRdb, TRBD2, cannot be confirmed without DNA. The CDR3 covers 14 residues. Germline CDR1 reads MNHEY; CDR2 reads SMNVEV (reference sequence). CDR3 residues: CASSFSSGGGTQYF.

The chain links TRBV7-9 to TRBJ1-3; the TCRdb call, TRBD1, lacks DNA for checking. Germline CDR1 is SEHNR and CDR2 is FQNEAQ (reference sequence). The CDR3 loop spans 13 amino acids. The CDR3 is CATQVSSGNTIYF.

This chain links TRBV2 with TRBJ1-1; with no DNA, the TCRdb D assignment of TRBD1 cannot be verified. The CDR3 is made up of 14 amino acids. CDR1 is SNHLY, CDR2 FYNNEI, per germline. The CDR3 sequence is CASNTGGLNTEAFF.

This chain uses TRBV20-1 with TRBJ2-7; TCRdb's D call, TRBD2, is unchecked because there is no DNA. CDR1 and CDR2 from the germline V gene are DFQATT and SNEGSKA (reference sequence). The CDR3 loop spans 16 amino acids. CDR3: CSASPGTSGSYYEQYF.

The genes are TRBV21-1 and TRBJ2-2; TCRdb outputs TRBD1, but without DNA this stays unchecked. TRBV21-1 is assigned pseudogene status. This CDR3 is 19 amino acids long. The CDR3 loop is CASKRSKGTGGASTGELFF.

This chain links TRBV30 with TRBJ2-3; TCRdb picks TRBD1, but there is no DNA to check that call. Germline CDR1 and CDR2: GTSNPN and SVGIG (reference sequence). CDR3 length: 14 amino acids. The CDR3 reads CAWNPGLATDTQYF.